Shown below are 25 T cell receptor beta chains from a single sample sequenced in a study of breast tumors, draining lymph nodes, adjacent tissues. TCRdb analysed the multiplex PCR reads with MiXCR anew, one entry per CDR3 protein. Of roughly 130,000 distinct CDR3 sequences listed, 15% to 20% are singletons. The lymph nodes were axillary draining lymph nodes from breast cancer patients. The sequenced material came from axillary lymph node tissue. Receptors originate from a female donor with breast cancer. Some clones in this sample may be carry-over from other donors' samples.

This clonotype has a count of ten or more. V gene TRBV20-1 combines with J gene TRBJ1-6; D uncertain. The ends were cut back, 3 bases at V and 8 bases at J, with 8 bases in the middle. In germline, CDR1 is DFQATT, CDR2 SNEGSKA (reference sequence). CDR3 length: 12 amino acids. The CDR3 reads CSARAPDSPLHF. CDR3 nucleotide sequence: TGCAGTGCTAGGGCTCCCGATTCACCCCTCCACTTT.

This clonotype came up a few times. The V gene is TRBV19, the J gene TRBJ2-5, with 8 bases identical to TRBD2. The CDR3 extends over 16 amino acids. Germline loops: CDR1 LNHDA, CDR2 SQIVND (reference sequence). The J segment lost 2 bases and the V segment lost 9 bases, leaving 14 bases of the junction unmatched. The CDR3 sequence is CASRIRGSSGQETQYF. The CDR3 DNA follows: TGTGCCAGCCGCATAAGGGGGTCTAGCGGGCAAGAGACCCAGTACTTC.

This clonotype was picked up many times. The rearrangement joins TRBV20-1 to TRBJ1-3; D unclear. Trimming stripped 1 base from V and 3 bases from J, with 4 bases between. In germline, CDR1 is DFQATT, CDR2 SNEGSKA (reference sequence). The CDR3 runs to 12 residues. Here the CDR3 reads CSARVSGNTIYF. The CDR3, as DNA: TGCAGTGCTAGAGTCAGTGGAAACACCATATATTTT.

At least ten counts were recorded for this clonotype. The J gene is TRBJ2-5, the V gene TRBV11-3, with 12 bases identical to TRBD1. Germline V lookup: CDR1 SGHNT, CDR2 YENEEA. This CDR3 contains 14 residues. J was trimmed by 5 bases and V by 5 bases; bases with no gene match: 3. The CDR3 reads CASSAGTGGETQYF. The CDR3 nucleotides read TGTGCCAGCAGCGCCGGGACAGGGGGCGAGACCCAGTACTTC. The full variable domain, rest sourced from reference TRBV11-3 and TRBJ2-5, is EAGVVQSPRYKIIEKKQPVAFWCNPISGHNTLYWYLQNLGQGPELLIRYENEEAVDDSQLPKDRFSAERLKGVDSTLKIQPAELGDSAVYLCASSAGTGGETQYFGPGTRLLVL.

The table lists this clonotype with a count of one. This CDR3 reads CASSPLQSTGELFF. The CDR3 DNA follows: TGTGCCAGCAGCCCGTTGCAGAGCACCGGGGAGCTGTTTTTT. The chain couples TRBV11-2 to TRBJ2-2; D not resolved. V lost 5 bases and J lost 4, with 11 bases in between. In germline, CDR1 is SGHAT, CDR2 FQNNGV. The CDR3 has 14 residues.

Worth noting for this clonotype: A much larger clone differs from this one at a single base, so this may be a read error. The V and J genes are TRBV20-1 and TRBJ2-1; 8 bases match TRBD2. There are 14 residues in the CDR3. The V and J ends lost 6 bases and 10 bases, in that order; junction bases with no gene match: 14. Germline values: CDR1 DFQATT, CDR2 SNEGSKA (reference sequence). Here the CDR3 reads CSAQLAGSSYEQFF. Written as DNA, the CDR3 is TGCAGTGCCCAATTAGCGGGGAGCTCCTACGAGCAGTTCTTC.

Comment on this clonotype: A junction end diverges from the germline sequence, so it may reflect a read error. The DNA of the CDR3 is TGTGCCAGCGGCTTGGGGTTCGGGGAGCTGTTTTTT. It codes for CASGLGFGELFF. V gene TRBV5-4 combines with J gene TRBJ2-2; the D is unclear. This CDR3 spans 12 amino acids. Germline V gene data show CDR1 as SGHNT and CDR2 as YYREEE (reference sequence).

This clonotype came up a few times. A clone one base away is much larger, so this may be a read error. CDR3 nucleotides: TGTGTCAGCGGAGACACCCGATCTAGCAATCAGCCCCAGCATTTT. This encodes CVSGDTRSSNQPQHF. The genes are TRBV6-5 and TRBJ1-5, with D unclear. This CDR3 is 15 amino acids long. Germline V gene data show CDR1 as MNHEY and CDR2 as SVGAGI.

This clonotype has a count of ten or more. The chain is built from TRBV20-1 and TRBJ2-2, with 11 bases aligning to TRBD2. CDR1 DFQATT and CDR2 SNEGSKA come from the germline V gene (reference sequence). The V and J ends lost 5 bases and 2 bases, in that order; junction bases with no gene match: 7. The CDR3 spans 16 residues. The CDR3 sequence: CSARELAGENTGELFF. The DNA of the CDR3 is TGCAGTGCTCGCGAACTAGCGGGGGAAAACACCGGGGAGCTGTTTTTT.

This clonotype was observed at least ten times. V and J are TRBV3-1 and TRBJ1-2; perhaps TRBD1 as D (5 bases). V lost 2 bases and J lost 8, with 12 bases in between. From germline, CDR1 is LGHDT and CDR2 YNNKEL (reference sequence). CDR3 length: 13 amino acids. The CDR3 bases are TGTGCCAGCAGCCAACTTTCAGGGTACGGCTACACCTTC. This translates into CASSQLSGYGYTF.

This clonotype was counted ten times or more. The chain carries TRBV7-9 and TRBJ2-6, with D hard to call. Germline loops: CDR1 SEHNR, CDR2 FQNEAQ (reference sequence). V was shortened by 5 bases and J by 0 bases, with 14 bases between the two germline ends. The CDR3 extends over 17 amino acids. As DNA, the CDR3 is TGTGCCAGCAGCCCCAGAGCTGCCTTCTCTGGGGCCAACGTCCTGACTTTC. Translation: CASSPRAAFSGANVLTF.

The CDR3 coding sequence is TGTGCCAGCACGCCATCAACTAATGAAAAACTGTTTTTT. Protein: CASTPSTNEKLFF. The rearrangement links TRBV6-5 to TRBJ1-4, with D uncertain. Germline CDR1 MNHEY, CDR2 SVGAGI. This CDR3 contains 13 residues. V was cut by 7 bases and J by 0 bases, with 6 bases left in between.

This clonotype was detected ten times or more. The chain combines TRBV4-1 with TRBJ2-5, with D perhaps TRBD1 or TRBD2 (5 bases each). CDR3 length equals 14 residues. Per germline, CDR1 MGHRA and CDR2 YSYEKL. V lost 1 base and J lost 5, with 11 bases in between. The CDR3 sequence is CASSQGGTVETQYF. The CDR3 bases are TGCGCCAGCAGCCAAGGGGGGACGGTCGAGACCCAGTACTTC.

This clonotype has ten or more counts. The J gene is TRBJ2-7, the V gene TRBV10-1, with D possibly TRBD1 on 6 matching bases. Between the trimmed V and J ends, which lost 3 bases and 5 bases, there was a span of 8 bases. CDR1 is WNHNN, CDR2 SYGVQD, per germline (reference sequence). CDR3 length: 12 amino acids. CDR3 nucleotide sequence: TGCGCCAGCAGTGATGGGGGCCACGAGCAGTACTTC. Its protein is CASSDGGHEQYF.

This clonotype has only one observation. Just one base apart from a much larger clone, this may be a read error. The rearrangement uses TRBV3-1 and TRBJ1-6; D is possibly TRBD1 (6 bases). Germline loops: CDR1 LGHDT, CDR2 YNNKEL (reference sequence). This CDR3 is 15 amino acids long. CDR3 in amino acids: CASSHQTGFNSPLRF. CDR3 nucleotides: TGTGCCAGCAGCCACCAGACAGGCTTTAATTCACCCCTCCGCTTT.

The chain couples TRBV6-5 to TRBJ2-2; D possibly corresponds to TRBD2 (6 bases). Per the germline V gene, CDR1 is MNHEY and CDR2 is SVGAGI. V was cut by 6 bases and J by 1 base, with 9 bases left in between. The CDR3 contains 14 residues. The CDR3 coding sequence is TGTGCCAGCAGCTGGGACTGGAACACCGGGGAGCTGTTTTTT. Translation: CASSWDWNTGELFF.

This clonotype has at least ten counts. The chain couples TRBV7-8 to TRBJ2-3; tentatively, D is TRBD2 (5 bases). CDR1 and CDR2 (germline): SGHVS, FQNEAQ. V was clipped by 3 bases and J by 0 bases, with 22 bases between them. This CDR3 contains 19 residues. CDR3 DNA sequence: TGTGCCAGCAGCTTGGTGGTTTTCCTGGTTGGAGGTAGCACAGATACGCAGTATTTT. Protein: CASSLVVFLVGGSTDTQYF.

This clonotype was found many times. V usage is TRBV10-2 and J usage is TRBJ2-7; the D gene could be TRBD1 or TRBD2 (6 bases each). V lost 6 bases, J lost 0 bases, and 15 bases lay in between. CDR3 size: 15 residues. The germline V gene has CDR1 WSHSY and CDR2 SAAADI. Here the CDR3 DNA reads TGCGCCAGCAGCTCTCGGGGGCGTTCCTCCTACGAGCAGTACTTC. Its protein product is CASSSRGRSSYEQYF.

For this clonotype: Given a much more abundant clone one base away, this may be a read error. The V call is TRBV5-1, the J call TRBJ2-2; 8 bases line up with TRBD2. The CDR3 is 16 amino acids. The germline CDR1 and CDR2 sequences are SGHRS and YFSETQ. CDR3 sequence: CASSPTGTRITGELVF. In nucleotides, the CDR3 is TGCGCCAGCAGCCCCACCGGGACTAGAATCACCGGGGAGCTGGTTTTT.

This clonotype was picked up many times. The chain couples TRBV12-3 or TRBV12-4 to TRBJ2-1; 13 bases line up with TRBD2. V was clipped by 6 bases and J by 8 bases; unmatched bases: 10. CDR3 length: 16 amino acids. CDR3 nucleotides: TGTGCCAGCAGCCCCGGGACTAGCGGGGATATCGATGAGCAGTTCTTC. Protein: CASSPGTSGDIDEQFF.

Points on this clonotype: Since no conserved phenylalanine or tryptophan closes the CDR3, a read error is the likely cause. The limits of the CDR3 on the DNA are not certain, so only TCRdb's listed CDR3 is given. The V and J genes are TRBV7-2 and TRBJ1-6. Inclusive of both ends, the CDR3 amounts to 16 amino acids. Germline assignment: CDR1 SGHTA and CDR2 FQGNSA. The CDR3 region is CASSSGGRASNSPPHL.

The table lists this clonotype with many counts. The CDR3: CASSVTTGTREKLFF. DNA of the CDR3: TGTGCCAGCAGTGTTACGACAGGGACCCGTGAAAAACTGTTTTTT. This chain joins TRBV2 and TRBJ1-4; 7 bases map to TRBD1. J was trimmed by 7 bases and V by 4 bases; bases with no gene match: 9. There are 15 residues in the CDR3. The germline gives CDR1 SNHLY, CDR2 FYNNEI. Full variable domain (rest looked up from reference TRBV2 and TRBJ1-4): EPEVTQTPSHQVTQMGQEVILRCVPISNHLYFYWYRQILGQKVEFLVSFYNNEISEKSEIFDDQFSVERPDGSNFTLKIRSTKLEDSAMYFCASSVTTGTREKLFFGSGTQLSVL.

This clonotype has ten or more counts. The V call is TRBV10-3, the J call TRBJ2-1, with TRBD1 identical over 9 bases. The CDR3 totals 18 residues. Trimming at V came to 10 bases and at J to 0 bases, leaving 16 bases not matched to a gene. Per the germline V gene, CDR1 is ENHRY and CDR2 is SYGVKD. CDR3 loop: CASANPAGQGPSYNEQFF. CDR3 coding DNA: TGTGCCAGCGCGAACCCCGCGGGACAGGGTCCCTCCTACAATGAGCAGTTCTTC.

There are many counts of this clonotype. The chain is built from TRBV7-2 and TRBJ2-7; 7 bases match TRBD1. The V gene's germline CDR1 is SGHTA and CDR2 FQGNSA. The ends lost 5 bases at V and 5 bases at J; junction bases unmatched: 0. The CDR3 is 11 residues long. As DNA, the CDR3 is TGTGCCAGCAGCGACAGGGACGAGCAGTACTTC. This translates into CASSDRDEQYF.

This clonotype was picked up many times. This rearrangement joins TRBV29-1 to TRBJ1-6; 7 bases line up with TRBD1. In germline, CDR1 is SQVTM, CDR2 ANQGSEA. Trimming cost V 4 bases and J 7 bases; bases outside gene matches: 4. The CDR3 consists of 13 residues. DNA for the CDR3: TGCAGCGTTGGTGAGGGGGCGAATTCACCCCTCCACTTT. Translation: CSVGEGANSPLHF.